The 32 T cell receptor beta chains below all came from one sample that was sequenced in a study of radiation and T cells in renal cell carcinoma. Time point here: blood 2 weeks post-SBRT. Treatment given: 15 Gy SBRT to primary tumor, nephrectomy 4 weeks later. The protocol was immunoSEQ multiplex PCR, while the TCRdb copy is restricted to in-frame clones and leaves out a portion. The sample includes some 120,000 clones, more than 75% seen only once; the top ten take nearly 6%. The input for sequencing was blood, taken from a patient whose treatment included radiotherapy and nephrectomy. The receptors derive from a woman in her 70s with renal cell carcinoma.

The chain uses TRBV19 and TRBJ2-1; no firm D call. The CDR3 has 13 amino acids. The V end lost 5 bases, the J end lost 0 bases, and 5 bases lay between the germline ends. From germline, CDR1 is LNHDA and CDR2 SQIVND (reference sequence). The CDR3 loop is CASSQYSYNEQFF. CDR3 DNA sequence: TGTGCCAGTAGTCAATACTCCTACAATGAGCAGTTCTTC.

The gene calls are TRBV6-5 and TRBJ1-2, with 7 nucleotides matching TRBD1. The CDR3 length is 14 residues. The germline V gene has CDR1 MNHEY and CDR2 SVGAGI. After removal of 6 bases from V and 3 bases from J, the junction contained 7 bases not matched to a gene. The CDR3 coding sequence is TGTGCCAGCAGGCGTACAGGGGTCGACTATGGCTACACCTTC. Protein sequence: CASRRTGVDYGYTF.

The chain joins TRBV21-1 to TRBJ1-4. TRBV21-1 is reported as a pseudogene. The CDR3 has 18 amino acids. The CDR3 sequence: CASSKVHVRGATNEKLFF. The CDR3 DNA sequence: TGTGCCAGCAGCAAAGTTCATGTACGGGGAGCAACTAATGAAAAACTGTTTTTT.

The chain links TRBV7-2 to TRBJ1-5, with D maybe TRBD1 (6 bases). From germline, CDR1 is SGHTA and CDR2 FQGNSA. This CDR3 is built from 17 residues. Trimming left V 1 base short and J 6 bases short, with 19 bases between. This chain's CDR3 is CASSLGGGTAVGQPQHF. CDR3 nucleotide sequence: TGTGCCAGCAGCTTAGGTGGGGGCACCGCTGTCGGTCAGCCCCAGCATTTT.

The J gene is TRBJ1-3, the V gene TRBV5-1, with D tentatively TRBD1 (5 bases). Trimming cost V 0 bases and J 0 bases, with 7 bases left between them. This CDR3 is 15 amino acids long. From germline, CDR1 is SGHRS and CDR2 YFSETQ. The chain's CDR3 is CASSLGGNSGNTIYF. For the CDR3, the DNA is TGCGCCAGCAGCTTGGGGGGGAACTCTGGAAACACCATATATTTT. The full variable domain, its missing parts supplied by reference TRBV5-1 and TRBJ1-3, is KAGVTQTPRYLIKTRGQQVTLSCSPISGHRSVSWYQQTPGQGLQFLFEYFSETQRNKGNFPGRFSGRQFSNSRSEMNVSTLELGDSALYLCASSLGGNSGNTIYFGEGSWLTVV.

A single count supports this clone. The DNA of the CDR3 is TGTGCCAGCTCAGAAGGGATCGGTGAGCAGTTCTTC. Amino acid sequence: CASSEGIGEQFF. The rearrangement joins TRBV18 to TRBJ2-1; D call uncertain. In germline, CDR1 is KGHSH, CDR2 LQKENI. The CDR3 is made up of 12 amino acids. V lost 5 bases and J lost 9, with 11 bases in between. Full variable domain (remainder filled in from reference TRBV18 and TRBJ2-1): NAGVMQNPRHLVRRRGQEARLRCSPMKGHSHVYWYRQLPEEGLKFMVYLQKENIIDESGMPKERFSAEFPKEGPSILRIQQVVRGDSAAYFCASSEGIGEQFFGPGTRLTVL.

The rearrangement uses TRBV5-1 and TRBJ2-2; D is unresolved. Trimming stripped 0 bases from V and 2 bases from J, with 5 bases between. The CDR3 totals 14 residues. Per germline, CDR1 SGHRS and CDR2 YFSETQ. In nucleotides, the CDR3 is TGCGCCAGCAGCTTGGTGTTCAACACCGGGGAGCTGTTTTTT. It translates to CASSLVFNTGELFF.

This clone was seen once. The gene calls are TRBV6-5 and TRBJ2-1; D uncertain. The CDR3 loop spans 14 amino acids. Germline V gives CDR1 MNHEY, CDR2 SVGAGI. The ends were cut back, 0 bases at V and 7 bases at J, with 10 bases in the middle. The CDR3 loop reads CASSYSSDENEQFF. The CDR3 nucleotides read TGTGCCAGCAGTTACTCGTCCGACGAGAATGAGCAGTTCTTC.

The J gene is TRBJ1-1, the V gene TRBV28, with 8 bases fitting TRBD1. The CDR3 is 16 residues long. In germline, CDR1 is MDHEN, CDR2 SYDVKM. Losses at the gene ends were 3 bases for V and 1 base for J; bases not matched to a gene: 7. The CDR3 DNA is TGTGCCAGCAGTTTTTTCCTAGGGACAGGGAACACTGAAGCTTTCTTT. Translating it yields CASSFFLGTGNTEAFF.

A word on this clone: Its ends do not fully match the called genes, so a read error is possible. J is TRBJ1-1 and V is TRBV30; D gene uncertain. Germline assignment: CDR1 GTSNPN and CDR2 SVGIG (reference sequence). The CDR3 length is 13 residues. CDR3: CVWTQKVSGEAFF. The CDR3 nucleotides read TGTGTCTGGACCCAGAAGGTTTCCGGTGAAGCTTTCTTT.

The rearrangement joins TRBV6-1 to TRBJ2-5; 13 positions match TRBD2. The CDR3 covers 14 residues. The germline gives CDR1 MNHNS, CDR2 SASEGT. Trimming cost V 9 bases and J 5 bases; bases outside gene matches: 6. Here the CDR3 reads CASRTSGGGETQYF. The DNA for the CDR3 is TGTGCCAGTCGGACTAGCGGGGGTGGTGAGACCCAGTACTTC.

The chain recombines TRBV5-1 with TRBJ2-7; D is possibly TRBD2 (6 bases). CDR1 and CDR2 from the germline V gene are SGHRS and YFSETQ. The V end was cut by 4 bases, the J end by 1 base, with 18 bases between. The CDR3 loop spans 16 amino acids. Written as DNA, the CDR3 is TGCGCCAGCAGCCTGGCCCGCCAGGGAGGATCCTACGAGCAGTACTTC. This sequence encodes CASSLARQGGSYEQYF.

J is TRBJ1-2 and V is TRBV6-1; 7 bases fit TRBD1. Looked up from germline, CDR1 is MNHNS and CDR2 is SASEGT. V shed 6 bases, J shed 8 bases, and the junction held 6 bases outside the gene matches. The CDR3 sequence is 12 residues long. The CDR3 sequence is CASRGTVNGYTF. The CDR3 coding sequence is TGTGCCAGCAGAGGGACAGTTAACGGCTACACCTTC.

The chain links TRBV9 to TRBJ2-7; TRBD1 agrees at 9 bases. Trimming at V came to 3 bases and at J to 2 bases, leaving 6 bases not matched to a gene. Germline V CDR1 and CDR2: SGDLS, YYNGEE. This CDR3 region has 15 residues. This CDR3 is CASSASGTGTYEQYF. CDR3 sequence (DNA): TGTGCCAGCAGCGCATCCGGGACAGGGACCTACGAGCAGTACTTC.

The genes are TRBV4-3 and TRBJ2-1; D is perhaps TRBD1 (6 bases). CDR1 and CDR2 (germline): LGHNA, YSLEER. The CDR3 runs to 17 residues. Trimming removed 1 base from V and 6 bases from J, with 19 bases in between. CDR3 amino acids: CASSQAVSGDLGNEQFF. The CDR3 DNA is TGCGCCAGCAGCCAAGCGGTTTCAGGGGATTTAGGCAATGAGCAGTTCTTC.

The CDR3 sequence: CASSPTRDGLGGYTF. Written as DNA, the CDR3 is TGTGCCAGCAGCCCTACCAGGGACGGCCTGGGGGGCTACACCTTC. The chain couples TRBV9 to TRBJ1-2; the D gene is possibly TRBD1 (5 bases). V dropped 4 bases and J dropped 8 bases, with 21 bases sitting between them. The CDR3 consists of 15 residues. CDR1 is SGDLS and CDR2 is YYNGEE in the germline V gene.

The chain has TRBV25-1 and TRBJ1-1, with D perhaps TRBD1 (6 bases). Trimming pared 1 base from V and 4 bases from J, leaving 13 bases between. Germline assignment: CDR1 MGHDK and CDR2 SYGVNS. This CDR3 is 15 amino acids long. The CDR3 sequence: CASSELRGGGTEAFF. The CDR3 bases are TGTGCCAGCAGTGAATTACGAGGGGGGGGCACTGAAGCTTTCTTT.

The J gene is TRBJ1-4, the V gene TRBV9, with 7 bases fitting TRBD1. The CDR3 is 15 residues long. In germline, CDR1 is SGDLS, CDR2 YYNGEE. With V trimmed by 1 base and J by 0 bases, 0 bases remained unmatched. The CDR3 nucleotides are TGTGCCAGCAGCGTACAGGGGGCAACTAATGAAAAACTGTTTTTT. Protein: CASSVQGATNEKLFF.

The V call is TRBV7-3, the J call TRBJ2-1; 10 bases line up with TRBD1. The V gene's germline CDR1 is SGHTA and CDR2 FQGTGA. This CDR3 has 15 amino acids. The junction had 6 bases not matched to a gene; V was cut back by 4 bases and J by 6 bases. The CDR3 here is CASSSGQGLGNEQFF. CDR3 in DNA: TGTGCCAGCAGCTCGGGACAGGGGTTAGGCAATGAGCAGTTCTTC.

The chain combines TRBV7-3 with TRBJ2-1; D could derive from TRBD1 or TRBD2 (5 bases each). CDR3 size: 15 residues. The V gene's germline CDR1 is SGHTA and CDR2 FQGTGA. V lost 2 bases to trimming and J lost 1 base, with 9 bases between them. CDR3 bases: TGTGCCAGCAGCTTATCTGGGGGTTCCTACAATGAGCAGTTCTTC. It yields the protein CASSLSGGSYNEQFF.

The chain links TRBV27 to TRBJ1-2; no clear D gene. Per germline, CDR1 MNHEY and CDR2 SMNVEV (reference sequence). Between the trimmed V and J ends, which lost 8 bases and 0 bases, there was a span of 10 bases. The CDR3 sequence is 13 residues long. CDR3: CASGLGPNYGYTF. Written as DNA, the CDR3 is TGTGCCAGCGGCTTGGGTCCTAACTATGGCTACACCTTC.

This clone was counted only a few times. The rearrangement joins TRBV30 to TRBJ1-1, with unresolved D. V shed 3 bases and J shed 1 base, with 9 bases lying between them. Germline assignment: CDR1 GTSNPN and CDR2 SVGIG (reference sequence). The CDR3 contains 13 residues. The DNA of the CDR3 is TGTGCCTGGAGCGACATCAGGAACACTGAAGCTTTCTTT. Translated, it gives CAWSDIRNTEAFF.

The J gene is TRBJ2-7, the V gene TRBV11-3; 7 bases are a match to TRBD1. The CDR3 is 17 residues long. Germline V gene data show CDR1 as SGHNT and CDR2 as YENEEA. The V segment lost 1 base and the J segment 1 base; nucleotides outside the gene matches: 10. CDR3 coding DNA: TGTGCCAGCAGCTTAGGGGAAAGACGACAGGGATCCTACGAGCAGTACTTC. Amino acids: CASSLGERRQGSYEQYF. The variable domain in full, with the rest retrieved from reference TRBV11-3 and TRBJ2-7, is EAGVVQSPRYKIIEKKQPVAFWCNPISGHNTLYWYLQNLGQGPELLIRYENEEAVDDSQLPKDRFSAERLKGVDSTLKIQPAELGDSAVYLCASSLGERRQGSYEQYFGPGTRLTVT.

A single count supports this clone. The rearrangement joins TRBV11-2 to TRBJ1-3; D is unresolved. There are 15 residues in the CDR3. The V gene lost 4 bases and the J gene lost 4 bases, with 14 bases spanning the gap. Germline values: CDR1 SGHAT, CDR2 FQNNGV. The DNA for the CDR3 is TGTGCCAGCAGCTACAACGGACGTGAGGGAAACACCATATATTTT. The encoded protein is CASSYNGREGNTIYF.

The genes are TRBV7-2 and TRBJ1-1; tentative D call: TRBD1 (5 bases). V lost 3 bases, J lost 7 bases, and 15 bases lay in between. CDR3 length: 14 amino acids. Per germline, CDR1 SGHTA and CDR2 FQGNSA. In DNA, the CDR3 is TGTGCCAGCAGCTTCCCGGGCAGGGAACTTGAAGCTTTCTTT. Translated, it gives CASSFPGRELEAFF.

This chain connects TRBV28 to TRBJ1-4, with D perhaps TRBD1 (5 bases). The germline V and J ends were trimmed by 5 bases and 9 bases, with 19 bases remaining between them. This CDR3 is 15 amino acids long. CDR1 is MDHEN, CDR2 SYDVKM, per germline. CDR3 DNA sequence: TGTGCCAGCAGTCCACCCCCGATGGGGGGACAAAAACTGTTTTTT. Amino acids: CASSPPPMGGQKLFF.

V gene TRBV19 combines with J gene TRBJ2-1; possible D gene TRBD1, 6 bases. The CDR3 sequence is 14 residues long. The V and J ends lost 3 bases and 8 bases respectively, with 14 bases between them. Per the germline V gene, CDR1 is LNHDA and CDR2 is SQIVND (reference sequence). CDR3 amino acids: CASSMAGVKDEQFF. CDR3 in DNA: TGTGCCAGTAGTATGGCAGGGGTCAAGGATGAGCAGTTCTTC.

This chain links TRBV5-6 with TRBJ1-6; D gene uncertain. This CDR3 comprises 15 residues. With 1 base removed from V and 7 bases from J, the gap between germline ends came to 12 bases. Germline-derived CDR1 and CDR2 are SGHDT and YYEEEE. The CDR3 DNA sequence: TGTGCCAGCAGCTTGAGGCCAGGAGGAAATTCACCCCTCCACTTT. Amino acids: CASSLRPGGNSPLHF.

The chain is built from TRBV5-1 and TRBJ2-7; 12 bases agree with TRBD2. The CDR3 runs to 14 residues. V shed 3 bases and J 2 bases; nucleotides not matched to a gene: 0. Germline V CDR1 and CDR2: SGHRS, YFSETQ. CDR3 nucleotides: TGCGCCAGCAGCTCTAGCGGGGGGGCCTACGAGCAGTACTTC. Its translation: CASSSSGGAYEQYF.

This sequence joins TRBV28 and TRBJ1-6, with D possibly TRBD1 on 6 matching bases. The CDR3 totals 14 residues. V was pared by 1 base and J by 12 bases, with 13 bases between. The germline V gene encodes CDR1 MDHEN and CDR2 SYDVKM. The CDR3 here is CASSLSGTRGPLHF. The CDR3 DNA reads TGTGCCAGCAGTTTATCTGGGACCAGGGGACCCCTCCACTTT.

This sequence joins TRBV28 and TRBJ2-7; 8 bases fit TRBD1. The CDR3 is made up of 14 amino acids. Germline CDR1 MDHEN, CDR2 SYDVKM. V shed 3 bases, J shed 5 bases, and the junction held 6 bases outside the gene matches. The CDR3 sequence: CASSFQGARHEQYF. CDR3 bases: TGTGCCAGCAGTTTCCAGGGGGCGCGGCACGAGCAGTACTTC.

Concerning this clone: One end of the junction is discordant with germline, which a read error may explain. The chain couples TRBV7-7 to TRBJ2-2, with a weak D call TRBD2 (7 bases). Germline assignment: CDR1 SSHAT and CDR2 FNYEAQ (reference sequence). The CDR3 sequence is 16 residues long. CDR3 DNA sequence: TGTGCTAGCAGCTCGGGAGGTGGAGGGGGCACCGGGGAGCTGTTTTTT. This codes for CASSSGGGGGTGELFF. Together with reference TRBV7-7 and TRBJ2-2, the CDR3 gives the full variable domain: GAGVSQSPRYKVTKRGQDVTLRCDPISSHATLYWYQQALGQGPEFLTYFNYEAQPDKSGLPSDRFSAERPEGSISTLTIQRTEQRDSAMYRCASSSGGGGGTGELFFGEGSRLTVL.